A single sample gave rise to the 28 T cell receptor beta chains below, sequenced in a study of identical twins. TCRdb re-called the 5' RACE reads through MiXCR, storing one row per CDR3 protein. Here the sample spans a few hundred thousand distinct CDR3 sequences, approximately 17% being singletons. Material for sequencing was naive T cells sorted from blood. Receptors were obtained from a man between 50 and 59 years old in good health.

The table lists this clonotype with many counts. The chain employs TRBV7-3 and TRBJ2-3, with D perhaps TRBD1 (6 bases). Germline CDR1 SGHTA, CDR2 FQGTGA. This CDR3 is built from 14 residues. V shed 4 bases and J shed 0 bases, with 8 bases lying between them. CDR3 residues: CASSSTGSTDTQYF. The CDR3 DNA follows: TGTGCCAGCAGCTCAACAGGGAGCACAGATACGCAGTATTTT.

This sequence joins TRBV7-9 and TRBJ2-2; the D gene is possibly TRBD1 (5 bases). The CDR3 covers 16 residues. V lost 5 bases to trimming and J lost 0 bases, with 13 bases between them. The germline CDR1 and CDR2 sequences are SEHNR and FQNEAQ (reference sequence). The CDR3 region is CASSPARATNTGELFF. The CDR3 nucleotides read TGTGCCAGCAGCCCCGCCAGGGCCACGAACACCGGGGAGCTGTTTTTT.

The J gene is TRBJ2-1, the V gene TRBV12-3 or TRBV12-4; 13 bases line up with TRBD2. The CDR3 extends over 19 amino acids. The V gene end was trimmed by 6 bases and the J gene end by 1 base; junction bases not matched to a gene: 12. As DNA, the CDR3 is TGTGCCAGCAGCGGACTAGCGGGAGCGACGGGTAGGTCCTACAATGAGCAGTTCTTC. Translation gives CASSGLAGATGRSYNEQFF.

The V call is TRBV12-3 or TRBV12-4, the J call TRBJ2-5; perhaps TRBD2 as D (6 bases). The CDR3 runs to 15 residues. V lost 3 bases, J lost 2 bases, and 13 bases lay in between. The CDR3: CASSFSGDTQETQYF. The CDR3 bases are TGTGCCAGCAGTTTTAGCGGAGATACACAAGAGACCCAGTACTTC.

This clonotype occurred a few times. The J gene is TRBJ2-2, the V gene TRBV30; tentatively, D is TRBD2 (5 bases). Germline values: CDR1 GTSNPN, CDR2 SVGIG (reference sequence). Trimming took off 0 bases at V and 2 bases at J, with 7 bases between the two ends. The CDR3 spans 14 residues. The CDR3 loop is CAWSVRANTGELFF. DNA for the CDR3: TGTGCCTGGAGTGTGAGGGCCAACACCGGGGAGCTGTTTTTT.

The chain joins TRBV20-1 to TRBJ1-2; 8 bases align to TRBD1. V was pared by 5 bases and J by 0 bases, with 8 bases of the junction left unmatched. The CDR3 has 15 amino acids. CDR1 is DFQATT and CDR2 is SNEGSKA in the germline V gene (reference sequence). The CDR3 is CSAGDRTKPNYGYTF. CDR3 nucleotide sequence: TGCAGTGCTGGGGACAGGACCAAACCTAACTATGGCTACACCTTC.

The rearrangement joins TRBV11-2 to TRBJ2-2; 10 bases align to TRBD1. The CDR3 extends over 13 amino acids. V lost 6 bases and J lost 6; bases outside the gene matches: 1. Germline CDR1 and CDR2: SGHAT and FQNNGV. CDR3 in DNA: TGTGCCAGCAGGGGGACAGGGGCCGGGGAGCTGTTTTTT. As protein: CASRGTGAGELFF.

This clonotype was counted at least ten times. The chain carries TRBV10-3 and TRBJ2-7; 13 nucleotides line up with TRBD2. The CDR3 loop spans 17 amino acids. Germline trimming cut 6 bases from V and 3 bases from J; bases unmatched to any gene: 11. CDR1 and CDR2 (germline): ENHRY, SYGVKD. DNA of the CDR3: TGTGCCATCAGCAGGACTAGCGGGAGCTTGAAAAACTACGAGCAGTACTTC. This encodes CAISRTSGSLKNYEQYF.

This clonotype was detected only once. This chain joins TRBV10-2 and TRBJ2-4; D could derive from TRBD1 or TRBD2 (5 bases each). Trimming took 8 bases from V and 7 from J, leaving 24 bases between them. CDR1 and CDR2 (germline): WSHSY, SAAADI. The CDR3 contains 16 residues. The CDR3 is CASSPPNWGPYNIQYF. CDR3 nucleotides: TGCGCCAGCTCCCCCCCCAACTGGGGACCGTACAACATTCAGTACTTC.

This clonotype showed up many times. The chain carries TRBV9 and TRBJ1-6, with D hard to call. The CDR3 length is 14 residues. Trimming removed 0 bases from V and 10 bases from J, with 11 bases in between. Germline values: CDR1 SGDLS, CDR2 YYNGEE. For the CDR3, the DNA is TGTGCCAGCAGCGTAGCGCAGGTTTCATCACCCCTCCACTTT. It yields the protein CASSVAQVSSPLHF.

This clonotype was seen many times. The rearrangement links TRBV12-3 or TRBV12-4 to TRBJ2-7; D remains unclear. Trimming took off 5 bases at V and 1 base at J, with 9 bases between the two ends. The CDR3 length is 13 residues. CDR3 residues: CASSATRSYEQYF. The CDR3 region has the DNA TGTGCCAGCAGTGCGACACGTTCCTACGAGCAGTACTTC.

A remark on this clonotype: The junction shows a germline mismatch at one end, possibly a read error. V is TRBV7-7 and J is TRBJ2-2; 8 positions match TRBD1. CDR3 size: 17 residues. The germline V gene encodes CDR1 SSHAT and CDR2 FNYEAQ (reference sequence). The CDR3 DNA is TGTGCTAGCAGCTACGGACAGGGCGAAGGTCGCACCGGGGAGCTGTTTTTT. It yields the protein CASSYGQGEGRTGELFF.

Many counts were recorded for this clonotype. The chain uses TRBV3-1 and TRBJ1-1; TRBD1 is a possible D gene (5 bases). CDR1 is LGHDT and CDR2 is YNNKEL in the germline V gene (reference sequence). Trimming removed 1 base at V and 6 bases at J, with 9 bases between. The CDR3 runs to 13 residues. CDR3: CASSQAGPPEAFF. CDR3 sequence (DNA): TGTGCCAGCAGCCAAGCGGGGCCCCCTGAAGCTTTCTTT.

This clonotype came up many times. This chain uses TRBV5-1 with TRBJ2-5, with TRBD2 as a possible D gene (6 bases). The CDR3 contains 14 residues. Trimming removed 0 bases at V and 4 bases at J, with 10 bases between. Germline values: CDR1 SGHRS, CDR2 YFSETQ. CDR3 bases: TGCGCCAGCAGCTTGGAAGGGACTCGAGAGACCCAGTACTTC. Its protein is CASSLEGTRETQYF.

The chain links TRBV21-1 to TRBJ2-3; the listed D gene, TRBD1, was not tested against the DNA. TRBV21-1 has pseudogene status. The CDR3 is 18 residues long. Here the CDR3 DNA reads TGTGCCAGCAGCAACACTCCAGGGGCCTACACCTCCACAGATACGCAGTATTTT. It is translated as CASSNTPGAYTSTDTQYF.

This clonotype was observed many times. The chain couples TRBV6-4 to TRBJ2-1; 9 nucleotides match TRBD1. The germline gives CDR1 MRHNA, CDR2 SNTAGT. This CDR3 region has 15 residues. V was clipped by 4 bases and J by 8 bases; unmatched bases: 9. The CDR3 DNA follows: TGTGCCAGCAGTGCCGGGACAGGGAGTATGTATGAGCAGTTCTTC. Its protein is CASSAGTGSMYEQFF.

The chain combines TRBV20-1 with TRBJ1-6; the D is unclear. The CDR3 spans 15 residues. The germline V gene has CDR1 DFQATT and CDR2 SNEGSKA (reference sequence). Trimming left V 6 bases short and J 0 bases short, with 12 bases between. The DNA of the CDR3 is TGCAGTGCCGCGGCCGGGAACTCCTATAATTCACCCCTCCACTTT. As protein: CSAAAGNSYNSPLHF.

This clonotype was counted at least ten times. For the CDR3, the DNA is TGTGCCACCACAGAGGGGACCGGGACTAGCGGGAGGGGAGGTAATGAGCAGTTCTTC. Translation: CATTEGTGTSGRGGNEQFF. V is TRBV6-2 or TRBV6-3 and J is TRBJ2-1; 16 bases line up with TRBD2. CDR1 and CDR2 from the germline V gene are MNHEY and SVGEGT. With 10 bases clipped from V and 7 bases from J, the junction kept 19 bases outside the gene matches. This CDR3 is 19 amino acids long.

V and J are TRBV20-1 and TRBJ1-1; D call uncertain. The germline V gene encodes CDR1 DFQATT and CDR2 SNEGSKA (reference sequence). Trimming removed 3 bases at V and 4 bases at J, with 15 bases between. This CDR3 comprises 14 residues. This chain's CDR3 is CSARSYYRSTEAFF. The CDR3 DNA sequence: TGCAGTGCTAGGTCCTACTATAGGAGCACTGAAGCTTTCTTT.

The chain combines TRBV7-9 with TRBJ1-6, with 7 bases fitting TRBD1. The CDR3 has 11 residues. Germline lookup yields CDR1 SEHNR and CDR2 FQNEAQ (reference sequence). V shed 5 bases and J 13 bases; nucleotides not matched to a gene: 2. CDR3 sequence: CASSLQGPLHF. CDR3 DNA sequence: TGTGCCAGCAGCCTACAGGGGCCCCTCCACTTT.

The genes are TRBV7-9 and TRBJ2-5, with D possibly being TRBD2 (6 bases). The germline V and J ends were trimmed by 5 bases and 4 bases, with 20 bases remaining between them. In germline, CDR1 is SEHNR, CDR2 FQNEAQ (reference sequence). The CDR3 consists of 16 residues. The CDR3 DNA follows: TGTGCCAGCAGCCCCCAGGAGGGGAGTAGAGGAGAGACCCAGTACTTC. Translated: CASSPQEGSRGETQYF. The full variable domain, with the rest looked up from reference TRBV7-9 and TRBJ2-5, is DTGVSQNPRHKITKRGQNVTFRCDPISEHNRLYWYRQTLGQGPEFLTYFQNEAQLEKSRLLSDRFSAERPKGSFSTLEIQRTEQGDSAMYLCASSPQEGSRGETQYFGPGTRLLVL.

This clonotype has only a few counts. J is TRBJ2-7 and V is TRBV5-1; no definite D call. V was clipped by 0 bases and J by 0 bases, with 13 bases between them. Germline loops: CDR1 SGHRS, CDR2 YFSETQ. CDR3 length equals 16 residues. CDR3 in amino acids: CASSLVASTPSYEQYF. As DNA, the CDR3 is TGCGCCAGCAGCTTGGTCGCGTCCACCCCCTCCTACGAGCAGTACTTC.

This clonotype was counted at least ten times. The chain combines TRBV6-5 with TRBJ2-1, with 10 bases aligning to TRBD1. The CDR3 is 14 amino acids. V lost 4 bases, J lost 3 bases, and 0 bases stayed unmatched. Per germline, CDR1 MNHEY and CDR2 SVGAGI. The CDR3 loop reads CASSWDRGYNEQFF. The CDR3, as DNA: TGTGCCAGCAGTTGGGACAGGGGCTACAATGAGCAGTTCTTC.

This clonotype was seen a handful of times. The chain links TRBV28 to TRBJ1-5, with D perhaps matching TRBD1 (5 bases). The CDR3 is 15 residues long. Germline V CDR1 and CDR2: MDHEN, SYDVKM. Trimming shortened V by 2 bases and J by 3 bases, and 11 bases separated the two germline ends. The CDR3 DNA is TGTGCCAGCAGTTTAACTCAGGGAGCCAATCAGCCCCAGCATTTT. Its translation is CASSLTQGANQPQHF.

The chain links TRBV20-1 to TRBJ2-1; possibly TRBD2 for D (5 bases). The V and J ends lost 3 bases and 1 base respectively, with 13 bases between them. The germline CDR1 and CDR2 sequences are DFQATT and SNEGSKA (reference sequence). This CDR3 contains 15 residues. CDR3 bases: TGCAGTGCTAGTTCCAGGCGCGGGTCCTACAATGAGCAGTTCTTC. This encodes CSASSRRGSYNEQFF.

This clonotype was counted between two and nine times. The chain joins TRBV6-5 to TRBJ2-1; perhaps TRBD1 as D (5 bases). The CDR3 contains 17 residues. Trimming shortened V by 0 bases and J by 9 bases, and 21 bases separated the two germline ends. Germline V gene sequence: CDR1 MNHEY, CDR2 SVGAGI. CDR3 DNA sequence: TGTGCCAGCAGTTACTCGAGTGGGGCTTTGGGTTTCGGTGAGCAGTTCTTC. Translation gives CASSYSSGALGFGEQFF.

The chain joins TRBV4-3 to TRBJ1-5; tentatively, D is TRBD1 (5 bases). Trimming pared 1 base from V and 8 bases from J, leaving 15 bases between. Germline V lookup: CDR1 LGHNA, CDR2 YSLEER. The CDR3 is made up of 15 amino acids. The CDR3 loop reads CASSQVPIGAEPQHF. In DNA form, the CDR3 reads TGCGCCAGCAGCCAAGTACCCATCGGGGCGGAGCCCCAGCATTTT.

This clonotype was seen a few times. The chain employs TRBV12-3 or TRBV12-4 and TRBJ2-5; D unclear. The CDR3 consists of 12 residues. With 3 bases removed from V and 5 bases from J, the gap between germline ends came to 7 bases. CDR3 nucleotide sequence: TGTGCCAGCAGTTTTCCAACGGAGACCCAGTACTTC. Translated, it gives CASSFPTETQYF.